This TCR beta chain appears in the sequencing data of a study of shared clonotypes between healthy human individuals. Study observations and caveats: Exclusively blood specimens were collected; tissue repertoires likely differ. Sequencing depth was expected to influence donor clonotype sharing.

The naive CD8 subset, CD45RO-negative cells positively selected for CCR7, excluded terminally differentiated effector memory CD45RA+ cells. This clone was found once. The antigen remains unidentified. Clones were sequenced by immunoSEQ multiplex PCR, and TCRdb holds only the in-frame ones, with some missing. In the table there are some 600,000 clones, around 96% of which are singletons. This sequence originates from a woman younger than 45 in good health. The material sequenced was naive CD8+ T cells sorted from blood.

In DNA, the CDR3 is TGTGCCAGCAGTTCACGAGACTGGGTAGGGGGAAACACCATATATTTT. Its protein product is CASSSRDWVGGNTIYF. V is TRBV28 and J is TRBJ1-3; D uncertain. CDR1 MDHEN and CDR2 SYDVKM come from the germline V gene. Trimming stripped 4 bases from V and 4 bases from J, with 17 bases between. The CDR3 is 16 amino acids.